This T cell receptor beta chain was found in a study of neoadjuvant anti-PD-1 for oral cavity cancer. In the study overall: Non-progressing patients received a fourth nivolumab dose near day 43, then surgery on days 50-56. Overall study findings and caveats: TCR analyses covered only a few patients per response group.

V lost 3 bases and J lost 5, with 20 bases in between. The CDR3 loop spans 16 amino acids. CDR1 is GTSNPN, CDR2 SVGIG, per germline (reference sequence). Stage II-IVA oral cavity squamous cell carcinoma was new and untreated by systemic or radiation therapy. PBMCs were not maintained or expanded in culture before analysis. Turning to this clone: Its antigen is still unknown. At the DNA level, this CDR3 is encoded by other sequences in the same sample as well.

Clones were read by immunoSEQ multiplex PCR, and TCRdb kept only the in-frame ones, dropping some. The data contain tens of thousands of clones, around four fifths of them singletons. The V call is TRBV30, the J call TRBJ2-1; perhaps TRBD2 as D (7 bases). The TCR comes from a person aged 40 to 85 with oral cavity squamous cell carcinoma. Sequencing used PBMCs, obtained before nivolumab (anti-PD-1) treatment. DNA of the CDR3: TGTGCCTGGAGGGCCTGGGGAGGGGGGCCAAACAATGAGCAGTTCTTC. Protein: CAWRAWGGGPNNEQFF.